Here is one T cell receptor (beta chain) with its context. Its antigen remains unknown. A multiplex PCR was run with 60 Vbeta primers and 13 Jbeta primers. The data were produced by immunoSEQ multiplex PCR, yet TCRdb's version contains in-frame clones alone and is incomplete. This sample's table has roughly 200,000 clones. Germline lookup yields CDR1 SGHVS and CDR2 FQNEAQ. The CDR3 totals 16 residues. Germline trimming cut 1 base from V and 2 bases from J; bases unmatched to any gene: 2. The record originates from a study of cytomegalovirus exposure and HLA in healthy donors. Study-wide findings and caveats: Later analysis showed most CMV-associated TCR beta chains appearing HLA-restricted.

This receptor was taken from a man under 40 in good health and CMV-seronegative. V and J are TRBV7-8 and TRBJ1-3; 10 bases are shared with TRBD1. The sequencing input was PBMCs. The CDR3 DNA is TGTGCCAGCAGCTTAGGTGGGACAGGGGCTGGAAACACCATATATTTT. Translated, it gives CASSLGGTGAGNTIYF.